The 7 T cell receptor beta chains listed next were all sequenced from one sample in a study of blood T cell repertoires in COVID-19. Here immunoSEQ multiplex PCR was the method, and the copy in TCRdb shows in-frame clones only, minus some. Here the sample spans 180,000 or so clones, approximately 80% being singletons. What was sequenced was peripheral blood. These receptors came from a woman in her 40s with COVID-19, enrolled during active disease.

Only one count was recorded for this clone. CDR3: CASSDPRDGYGYTF. As DNA, the CDR3 is TGTGCCAGCAGTGACCCCAGGGATGGCTATGGCTACACCTTC. The chain combines TRBV6-1 with TRBJ1-2; tentative D call: TRBD1 (5 bases). The V end was cut by 3 bases, the J end by 4 bases, with 12 bases between. CDR3 length: 14 amino acids. The germline CDR1 and CDR2 sequences are MNHNS and SASEGT.

V and J are TRBV27 and TRBJ2-5; unclear D gene. Per the germline V gene, CDR1 is MNHEY and CDR2 is SMNVEV (reference sequence). CDR3 length equals 13 residues. The V end was cut by 6 bases, the J end by 4 bases, with 12 bases between. CDR3 in DNA: TGTGCCAGCAGCTTACGACATCTAGAGACCCAGTACTTC. Amino acids: CASSLRHLETQYF.

The chain combines TRBV7-3 with TRBJ2-1, with TRBD2 identical over 14 bases. Germline trimming cut 1 base from V and 9 bases from J; bases unmatched to any gene: 8. This CDR3 is 17 amino acids long. From germline, CDR1 is SGHTA and CDR2 FQGTGA. The CDR3 bases are TGTGCCAGCAGCTTAAGTCCAGGACTAGCGGGAGGAGGTGAGCAGTTCTTC. It translates to CASSLSPGLAGGGEQFF.

This clone was seen only once. The rearrangement uses TRBV23-1 and TRBJ1-6, with a weak D call TRBD1 (5 bases). TRBV23-1 is an ORF; its function is uncertain. Trimming pared 4 bases from V and 8 bases from J, leaving 21 bases between. This CDR3 has 17 residues. CDR3 bases: TGCGCCAGCAGTCCGGTACCATTAGACAGAGAAGATTCACCCCTCCACTTT. The encoded protein is CASSPVPLDREDSPLHF.

The V call is TRBV30, the J call TRBJ1-1; D ambiguous. Trimming removed 0 bases from V and 4 bases from J, with 9 bases in between. Germline CDR1 and CDR2: GTSNPN and SVGIG (reference sequence). The CDR3 totals 13 residues. The CDR3 region has the DNA TGTGCCTGGAGTGTTACTGCGGCCACTGAAGCTTTCTTT. Its translation: CAWSVTAATEAFF.

This clone was found a few times. This chain uses TRBV6-4 with TRBJ2-3; 9 nucleotides match TRBD2. The CDR3 has 15 amino acids. Germline assignment: CDR1 MRHNA and CDR2 SNTAGT. Germline trimming cut 2 bases from V and 6 bases from J; bases unmatched to any gene: 6. The CDR3 bases are TGTGCCAGCAGTGACCGAGCGGGGGGTGGTGATACGCAGTATTTT. Translating gives CASSDRAGGGDTQYF.

V usage is TRBV19 and J usage is TRBJ2-1, with 14 bases identical to TRBD2. The CDR3 has 17 amino acids. Trimming removed 6 bases from V and 6 bases from J; junction bases left unmatched: 10. Germline V gene sequence: CDR1 LNHDA, CDR2 SQIVND (reference sequence). The CDR3 DNA follows: TGTGCCAGTAGCCATAGGGGGACTAGCGGGAGATTCAATGAGCAGTTCTTC. As protein: CASSHRGTSGRFNEQFF.